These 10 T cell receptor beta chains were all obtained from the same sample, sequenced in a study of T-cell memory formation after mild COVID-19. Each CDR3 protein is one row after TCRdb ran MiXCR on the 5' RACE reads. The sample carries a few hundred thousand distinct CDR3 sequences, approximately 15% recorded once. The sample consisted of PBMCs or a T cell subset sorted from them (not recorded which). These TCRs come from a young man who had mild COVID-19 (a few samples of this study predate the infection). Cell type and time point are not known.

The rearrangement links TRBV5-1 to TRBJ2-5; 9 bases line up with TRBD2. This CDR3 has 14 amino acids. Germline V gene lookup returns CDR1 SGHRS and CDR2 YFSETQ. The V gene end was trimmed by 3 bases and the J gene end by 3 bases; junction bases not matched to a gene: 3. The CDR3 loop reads CASSWQRGEETQYF. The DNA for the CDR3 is TGCGCCAGCAGCTGGCAGCGGGGGGAAGAGACCCAGTACTTC. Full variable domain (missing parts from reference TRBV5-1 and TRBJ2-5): KAGVTQTPRYLIKTRGQQVTLSCSPISGHRSVSWYQQTPGQGLQFLFEYFSETQRNKGNFPGRFSGRQFSNSRSEMNVSTLELGDSALYLCASSWQRGEETQYFGPGTRLLVL.

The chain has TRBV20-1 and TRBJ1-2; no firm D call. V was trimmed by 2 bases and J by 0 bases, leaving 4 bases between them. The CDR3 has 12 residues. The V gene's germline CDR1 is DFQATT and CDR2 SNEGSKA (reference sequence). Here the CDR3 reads CSARYPNYGYTF. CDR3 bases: TGCAGTGCTAGATACCCTAACTATGGCTACACCTTC.

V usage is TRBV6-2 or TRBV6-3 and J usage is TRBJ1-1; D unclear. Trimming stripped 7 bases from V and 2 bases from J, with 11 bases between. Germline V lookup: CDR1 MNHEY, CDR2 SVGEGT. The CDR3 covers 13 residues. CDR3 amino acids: CASTGSYNTEAFF. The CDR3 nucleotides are TGTGCCAGCACGGGCAGCTATAACACTGAAGCTTTCTTT.

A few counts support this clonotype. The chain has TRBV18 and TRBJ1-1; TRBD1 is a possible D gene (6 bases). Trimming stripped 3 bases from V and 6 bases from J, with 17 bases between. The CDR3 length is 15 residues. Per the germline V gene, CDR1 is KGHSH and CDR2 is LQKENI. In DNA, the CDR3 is TGTGCCAGCTCACCGGGTTCAATTGAGGGGGCTGAAGCTTTCTTT. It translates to CASSPGSIEGAEAFF.

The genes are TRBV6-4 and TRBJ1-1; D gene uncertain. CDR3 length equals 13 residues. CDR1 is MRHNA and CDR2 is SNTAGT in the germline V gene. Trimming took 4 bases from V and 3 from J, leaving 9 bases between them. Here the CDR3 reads CASSASLYTEAFF. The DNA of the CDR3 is TGTGCCAGCAGTGCGAGTTTGTACACTGAAGCTTTCTTT.

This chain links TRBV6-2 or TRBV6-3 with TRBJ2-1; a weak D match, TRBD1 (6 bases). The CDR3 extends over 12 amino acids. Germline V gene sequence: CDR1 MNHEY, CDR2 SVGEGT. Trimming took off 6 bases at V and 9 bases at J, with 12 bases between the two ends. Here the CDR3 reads CASSNRVGEQFF. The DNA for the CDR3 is TGTGCCAGCAGCAACAGGGTGGGTGAGCAGTTCTTC.

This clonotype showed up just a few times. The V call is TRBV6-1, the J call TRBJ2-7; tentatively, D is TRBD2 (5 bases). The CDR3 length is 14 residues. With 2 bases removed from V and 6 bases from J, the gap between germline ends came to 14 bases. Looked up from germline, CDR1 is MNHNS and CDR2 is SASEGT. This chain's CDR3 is CASSETDGVSEQYV. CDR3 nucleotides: TGTGCCAGCAGTGAAACGGACGGGGTCTCCGAGCAGTACGTC.

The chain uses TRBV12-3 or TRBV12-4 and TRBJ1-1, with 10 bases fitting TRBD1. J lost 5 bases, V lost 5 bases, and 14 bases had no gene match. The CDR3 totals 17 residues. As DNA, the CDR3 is TGTGCCAGCAGTCACACTATGACAGGGGGCGCGGGAACTGAAGCTTTCTTT. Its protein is CASSHTMTGGAGTEAFF.

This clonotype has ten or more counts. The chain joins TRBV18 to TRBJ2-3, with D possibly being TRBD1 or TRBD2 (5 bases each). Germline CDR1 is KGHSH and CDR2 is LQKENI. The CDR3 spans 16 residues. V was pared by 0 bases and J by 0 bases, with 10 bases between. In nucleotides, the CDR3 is TGTGCCAGCTCACCACCGTCCGGGACCAGCACAGATACGCAGTATTTT. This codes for CASSPPSGTSTDTQYF. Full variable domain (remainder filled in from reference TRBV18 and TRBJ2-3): NAGVMQNPRHLVRRRGQEARLRCSPMKGHSHVYWYRQLPEEGLKFMVYLQKENIIDESGMPKERFSAEFPKEGPSILRIQQVVRGDSAAYFCASSPPSGTSTDTQYFGPGTRLTVL.

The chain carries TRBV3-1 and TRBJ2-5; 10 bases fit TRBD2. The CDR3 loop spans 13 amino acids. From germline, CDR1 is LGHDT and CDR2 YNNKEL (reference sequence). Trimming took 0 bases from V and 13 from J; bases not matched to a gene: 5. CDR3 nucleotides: TGTGCCAGCAGCCAAGACCTCTCTAGCGGGGGGTACTTC. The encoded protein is CASSQDLSSGGYF.